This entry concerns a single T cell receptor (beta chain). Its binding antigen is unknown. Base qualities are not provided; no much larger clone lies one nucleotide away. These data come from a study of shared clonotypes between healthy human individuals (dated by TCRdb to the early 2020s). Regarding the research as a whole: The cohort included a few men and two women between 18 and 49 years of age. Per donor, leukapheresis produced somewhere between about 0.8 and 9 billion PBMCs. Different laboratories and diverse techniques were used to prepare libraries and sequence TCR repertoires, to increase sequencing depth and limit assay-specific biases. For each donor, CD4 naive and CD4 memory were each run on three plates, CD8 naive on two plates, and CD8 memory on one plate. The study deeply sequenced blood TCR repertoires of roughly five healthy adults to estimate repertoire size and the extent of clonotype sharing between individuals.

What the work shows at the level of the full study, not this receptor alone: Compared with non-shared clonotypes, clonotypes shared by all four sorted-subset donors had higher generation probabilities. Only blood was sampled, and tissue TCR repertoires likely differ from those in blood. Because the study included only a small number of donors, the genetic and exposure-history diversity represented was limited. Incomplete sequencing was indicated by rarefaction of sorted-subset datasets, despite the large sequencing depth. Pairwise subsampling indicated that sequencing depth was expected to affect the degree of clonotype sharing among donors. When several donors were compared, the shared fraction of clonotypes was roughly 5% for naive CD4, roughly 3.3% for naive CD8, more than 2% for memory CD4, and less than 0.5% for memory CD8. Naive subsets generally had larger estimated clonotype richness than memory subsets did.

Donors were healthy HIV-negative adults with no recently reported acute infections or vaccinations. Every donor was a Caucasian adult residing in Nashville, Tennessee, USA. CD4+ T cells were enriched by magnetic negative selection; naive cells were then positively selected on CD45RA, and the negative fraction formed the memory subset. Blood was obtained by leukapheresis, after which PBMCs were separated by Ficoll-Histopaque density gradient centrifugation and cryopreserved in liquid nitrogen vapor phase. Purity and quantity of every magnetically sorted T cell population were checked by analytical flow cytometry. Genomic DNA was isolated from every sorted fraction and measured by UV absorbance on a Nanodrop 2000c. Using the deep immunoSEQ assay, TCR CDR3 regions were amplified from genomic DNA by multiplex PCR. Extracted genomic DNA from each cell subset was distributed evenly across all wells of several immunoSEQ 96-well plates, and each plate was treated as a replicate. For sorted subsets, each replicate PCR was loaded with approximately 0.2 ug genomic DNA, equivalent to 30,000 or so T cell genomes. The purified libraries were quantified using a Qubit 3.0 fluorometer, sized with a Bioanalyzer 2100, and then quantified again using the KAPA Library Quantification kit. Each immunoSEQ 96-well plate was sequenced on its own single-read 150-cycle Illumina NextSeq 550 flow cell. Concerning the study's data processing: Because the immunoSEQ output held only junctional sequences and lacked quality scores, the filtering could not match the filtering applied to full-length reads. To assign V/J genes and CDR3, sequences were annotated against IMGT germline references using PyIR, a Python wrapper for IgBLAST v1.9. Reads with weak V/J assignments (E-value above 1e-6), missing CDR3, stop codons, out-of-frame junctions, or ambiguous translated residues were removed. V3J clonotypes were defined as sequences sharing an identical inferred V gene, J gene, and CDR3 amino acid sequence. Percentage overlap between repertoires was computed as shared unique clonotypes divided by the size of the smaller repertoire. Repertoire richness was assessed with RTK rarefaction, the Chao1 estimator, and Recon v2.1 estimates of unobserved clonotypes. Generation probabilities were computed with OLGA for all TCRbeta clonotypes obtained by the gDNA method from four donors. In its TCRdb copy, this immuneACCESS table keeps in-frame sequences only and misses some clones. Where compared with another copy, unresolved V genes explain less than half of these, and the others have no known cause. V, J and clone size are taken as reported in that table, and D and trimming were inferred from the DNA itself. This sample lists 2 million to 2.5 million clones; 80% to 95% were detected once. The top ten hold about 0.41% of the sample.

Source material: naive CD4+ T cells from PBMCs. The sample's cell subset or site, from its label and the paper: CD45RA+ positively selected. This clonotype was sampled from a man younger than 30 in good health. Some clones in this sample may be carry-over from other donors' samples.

The nucleotide sequence reads TGTGCCAGCAGGCGCGCACCGGTGGGAGAAGAGACCCAGTACTTC. Its coded protein is CASRRAPVGEETQYF. The chain uses TRBV2 and TRBJ2-5; matching of 5 bases hints at TRBD2 as the D gene. V is pared back by 6 bases and J by 3 bases, with 17 bases lying between the germline termini. Its CDR3 holds 15 amino acids, cysteine through phenylalanine. The entry retains the CDR3 DNA only, 45 bases that are in frame from base 1. CDR1 and CDR2 (SNHLY, FYNNEI) derive from the germline V gene.